Here is one T cell receptor beta chain with its context. Its matching antigen is unknown. CDR1 is SGHRS and CDR2 is YFSETQ in the germline V gene. Trimming took 4 bases from V and 3 from J; bases not matched to a gene: 16. This CDR3 contains 17 residues. Sequencing used immunoSEQ multiplex PCR; TCRdb keeps in-frame clones, though not all of them. The sample has 12,000 or so clones; 60% to 85% are singletons. This entry belongs to a study of graft-versus-host responses after intestinal transplantation. Study context: Recipients received multivisceral, liver-intestinal, or isolated intestinal transplants. Induction with anti-thymocyte globulin, then tacrolimus and steroids for about 3 years, was given to all recipients. Study-wide findings and caveats: Marrow from the recipient contained GvH clones, some of which had appeared first in ileum or blood. Peak levels of circulating GvH clones tracked with early post-transplant HvG declines.

This receptor was taken from a human patient who received an intestinal transplant, so some T cells may come from the graft donor. This specimen consisted of PBMCs, obtained roughly 490 days after intestinal transplant. The chain employs TRBV5-1 and TRBJ2-7; 7 positions match TRBD1. The CDR3 region has the DNA TGCGCCAGCAGCCCCCAAGGGGTGGGGACAGTTAACTACGAGCAGTACTTC. Amino acids: CASSPQGVGTVNYEQYF.